This TCR beta chain was profiled in a study of cytomegalovirus exposure and HLA in healthy donors. At the level of the study: Prior work identified about 120 million unique TCR beta sequences in some 200 million T cells. Membership in the Caucasian-associated ancestry cluster was found for about four fifths of roughly 400 genotyped donors. Overall study findings and caveats: Trimming of TCR beta V- and J-genes showed a link, identified in a later analysis, to a missense DCLRE1C variant.

13 Jbeta primers and 60 Vbeta primers were used for the PCR. Repertoires were generated with immunoSEQ multiplex PCR, while TCRdb's copy carries only in-frame clones and drops some. Among about 86,000 clones listed, about 71% were seen once. There are a few counts of this clone. Its antigen is currently unknown. The CDR3 contains 16 residues. The V gene's germline CDR1 is LGHNA and CDR2 YSLEER. V was pared by 0 bases and J by 4 bases, with 1 base of the junction left unmatched. The V and J genes are TRBV4-3 and TRBJ2-3, with TRBD2 identical over 13 bases. The sequence came from a man aged 60-69 years in good health and CMV-seronegative. The sample consisted of PBMCs. As DNA, the CDR3 is TGCGCCAGCAGCCAAGATGGGACTAGCGGGGCAGATACGCAGTATTTT. Its translation is CASSQDGTSGADTQYF.